The sequence of this T cell receptor (beta chain) was determined in a study of blood T cell repertoires in COVID-19 (dated by TCRdb to 2018 to 2021). For the wider study: Collaborator samples came from the United States, Italy and Spain and covered acute and convalescent phases of COVID-19. The prospective study material was composed of cDNA or gDNA derived from T cells, B-cell-depleted T cells, or PBMCs. Deeply sampled blood TCRbeta repertoires from subjects exposed to, actively infected with, or recovered from COVID-19 were included in the dataset. The repertoires were released in a freely available public database meant as a resource for research on the immune response to SARS-CoV-2. The samples were drawn from two sources: the first 160 participants of the ongoing ImmuneRACE study, and some 1,300 subjects contributed by 6 global collaborators. A de-identified subject ID, COVID-19 status, age in years and sex were almost always included in the sample metadata. Where available, HLA class I and class II types were taken from metadata supplied by the sample provider and were not determined by assay-based typing. Broad study findings and their caveats: Clinical and demographic metadata were provided uncurated, with the amount varying by source and participant.

Details on this clone: The antigen it recognizes is unknown. Per-base quality was not reported, and no clone a single base away is much larger than it.

The CDR3 contains 14 residues, cysteine and phenylalanine counted. Only CDR3 DNA is held: 42 bases, read in frame from base 1. Compared with germline, V lacks 6 bases and J lacks 1 base; bases without a gene match: 6. According to the germline V gene, CDR1 reads MNHEY and CDR2 reads SVGAGI. TCRbeta CDR3 regions were amplified from genomic DNA using the immunoSEQ Assay, a bias-controlled multiplex PCR. Concerning the study's data processing: The number of nucleated cells in each sample was estimated by amplification of reference gene primers within the assay. To quantify the absolute abundance of each unique TCRbeta CDR3 rearrangement, sequence reads were collapsed and filtered. For each sample, productive Simpson clonality was calculated by taking the square root of Simpson's diversity index across productive rearrangements. This immuneACCESS table, as held by TCRdb, lists in-frame sequences with V and J called but not all clones. Of the missing ones, under half trace to an unresolved V gene in checked studies; the others have no known cause. V and J calls and clone size follow that table, whereas D and trimming were derived from the DNA. The sample table lists about 200,000 clones, around 86% of them with a count of one. Around 5.7% of the sample is in the top ten clones.

Participants in the prospective study were enrolled through a virtual design, were aged roughly 18 to 95 years, and lived in roughly 25 United States geographic areas. In the prospective study, cohorts were assigned on the basis of participant-reported clinical history obtained from a screening survey and a study questionnaire. Mobile phlebotomists in the prospective study collected whole blood, serum and a nasopharyngeal or oropharyngeal swab from every participant. Participants in the prospective study had the option to provide additional blood draws and questionnaires over a roughly two-month period. Blood samples from the prospective study were shipped frozen or at room temperature prior to DNA extraction.

This TCR derives from a man aged 40-49 years with acute COVID-19. Material: PBMCs or T cells enriched from blood (not recorded which). Recombination linked TRBV6-5 to TRBJ2-7, with 7 central nucleotides matching TRBD1. CDR3 sequence: CASRQGLNSYEQYF. The DNA is as follows: TGTGCCAGCAGACAGGGGTTGAATTCCTACGAGCAGTACTTC.